Here is one T cell receptor beta chain with its context. Sequenced by immunoSEQ multiplex PCR; TCRdb stores in-frame clones only, minus some. There are 10,000 to 15,000 clones in the sample; 75% to 90% occur only once, and less than 0.6% lies in the top ten. Each and every patient relapsed after autologous stem cell transplantation, and patients got differing brentuximab vedotin exposure. Isolation of CD4+ T cells from thawed PBMCs was performed by magnetic negative selection. V dropped 3 bases and J dropped 5; count of bases not matched to a gene: 9. Per the germline V gene, CDR1 is SGDLS and CDR2 is YYNGEE. The CDR3 is made up of 15 amino acids. These data originate in a study of PD-1 blockade in classical Hodgkin lymphoma.

This clonotype was sampled from a human donor with classical Hodgkin lymphoma. The sample here was CD4+ T cells from blood, taken at baseline. The chain is built from TRBV9 and TRBJ2-7; 9 bases match TRBD1. The CDR3 sequence: CASSATGGFLDEQYF. The CDR3 DNA reads as TGTGCCAGCAGCGCGACAGGGGGTTTCTTGGACGAGCAGTACTTC.